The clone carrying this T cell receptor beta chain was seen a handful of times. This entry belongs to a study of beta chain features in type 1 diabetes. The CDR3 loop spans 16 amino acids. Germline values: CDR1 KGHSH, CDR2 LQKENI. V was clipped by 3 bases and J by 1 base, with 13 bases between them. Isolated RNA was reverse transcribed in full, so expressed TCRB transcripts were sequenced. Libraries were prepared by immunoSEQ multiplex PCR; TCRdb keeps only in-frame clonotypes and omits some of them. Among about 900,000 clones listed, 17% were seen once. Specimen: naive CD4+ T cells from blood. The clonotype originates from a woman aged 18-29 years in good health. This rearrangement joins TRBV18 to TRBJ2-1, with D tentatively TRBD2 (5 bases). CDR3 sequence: CASSPNLDLSYNEQFF. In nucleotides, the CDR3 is TGTGCCAGCTCACCGAATCTGGACTTATCCTACAATGAGCAGTTCTTC.